Described below is a single T cell receptor beta chain sequence and its context. Of the isolated RNA, all was reverse transcribed, and so the sequenced material was expressed TCRB transcripts. This table comes from immunoSEQ multiplex PCR, and its TCRdb copy is limited to in-frame clones, with some not included. The sample yields 850,000 to 900,000 clones, roughly 15% seen once. This sample was included in a study of beta chain features in type 1 diabetes. This CDR3 spans 12 amino acids. The V gene lost 4 bases and the J gene lost 8 bases, with 14 bases spanning the gap. Germline CDR1 SQVTM, CDR2 ANQGSEA.

The source is a woman younger than 35 in good health. The genes are TRBV29-1 and TRBJ1-1; D is unresolved. Sequencing was performed on naive CD4+ T cells from blood. In DNA, the CDR3 is TGCAGCGTTGCCATTCGGGGTGCCGAAGCTTTCTTT. Translation: CSVAIRGAEAFF.